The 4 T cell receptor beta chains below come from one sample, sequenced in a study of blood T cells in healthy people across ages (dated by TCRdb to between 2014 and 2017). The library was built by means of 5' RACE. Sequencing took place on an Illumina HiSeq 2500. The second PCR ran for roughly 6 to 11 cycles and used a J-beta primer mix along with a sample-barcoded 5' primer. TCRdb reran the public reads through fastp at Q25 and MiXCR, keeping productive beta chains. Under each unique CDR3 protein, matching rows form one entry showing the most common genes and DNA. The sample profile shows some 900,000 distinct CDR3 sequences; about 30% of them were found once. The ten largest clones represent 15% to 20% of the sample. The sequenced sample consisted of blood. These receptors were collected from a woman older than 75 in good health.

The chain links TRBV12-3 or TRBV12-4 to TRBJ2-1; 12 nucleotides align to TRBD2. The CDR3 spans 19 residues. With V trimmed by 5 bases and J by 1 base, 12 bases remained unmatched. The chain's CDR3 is CASSAGTSGFEGSYNEQFF. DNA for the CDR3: TGTGCCAGCAGTGCTGGGACTAGCGGGTTTGAGGGGTCCTACAATGAGCAGTTCTTC.

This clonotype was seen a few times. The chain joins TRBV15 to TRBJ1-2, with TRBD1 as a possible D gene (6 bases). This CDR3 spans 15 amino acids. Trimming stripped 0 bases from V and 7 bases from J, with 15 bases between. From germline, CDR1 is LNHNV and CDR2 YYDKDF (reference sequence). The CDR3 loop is CATSREGGKVAGYTF. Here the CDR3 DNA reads TGTGCCACCAGCAGAGAAGGGGGGAAAGTAGCTGGCTACACCTTC.

In DNA form, the CDR3 reads TGCAGTGCTAGGAGTAGGGACAGCCAAGAGACCCAGTACTTC. The encoded protein is CSARSRDSQETQYF. The V call is TRBV20-1, the J call TRBJ2-5; 7 bases map to TRBD1. The length of the CDR3 is 14 residues. From germline, CDR1 is DFQATT and CDR2 SNEGSKA (reference sequence). V lost 3 bases to trimming and J lost 1 base; unmatched junction nucleotides: 5.

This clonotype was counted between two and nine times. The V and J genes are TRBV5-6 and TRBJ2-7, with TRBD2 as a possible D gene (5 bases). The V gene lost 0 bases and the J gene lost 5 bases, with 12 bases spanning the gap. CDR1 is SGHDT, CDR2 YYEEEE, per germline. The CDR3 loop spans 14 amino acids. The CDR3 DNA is TGTGCCAGCAGCTTGGCCGGGGTGCGGGACGAGCAGTACTTC. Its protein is CASSLAGVRDEQYF.